What follows are 15 T cell receptor beta chains derived from one specimen sequenced in a study of response to subunit inactivated influenza vaccine. In TCRdb, the RT-PCR reads were re-called with MiXCR into one record per CDR3 protein. The profile shows 600,000 to 850,000 distinct CDR3 sequences, 14% of them singletons. The source was PBMCs from blood, collected roughly 15 days before vaccination. The receptors derive from a man aged 45-65 years who received an inactivated influenza vaccine.

The DNA for the CDR3 is TGTGCCAGCAGCTCCCCCATCCGGGACAGATCCCCCTCTGGGGCCAACGTCCTGACTTTC. It translates to CASSSPIRDRSPSGANVLTF. The rearrangement joins TRBV11-2 to TRBJ2-6; 7 bases are shared with TRBD1. Germline values: CDR1 SGHAT, CDR2 FQNNGV. V shed 4 bases, J shed 0 bases, and the junction held 15 bases outside the gene matches. CDR3 size: 20 residues.

This clonotype was found many times. The rearrangement joins TRBV5-1 to TRBJ2-7; 8 bases align to TRBD1. Losses at the gene ends were 3 bases for V and 0 bases for J; bases not matched to a gene: 5. The CDR3 is made up of 15 amino acids. Germline CDR1 SGHRS, CDR2 YFSETQ. The CDR3 protein is CASSSGTGYSYEQYF. The CDR3 DNA is TGCGCCAGCAGCTCTGGGACAGGTTACTCCTACGAGCAGTACTTC.

This clonotype was recorded a few times. J is TRBJ2-7 and V is TRBV18; the D gene could be TRBD1 or TRBD2 (5 bases each). Germline assignment: CDR1 KGHSH and CDR2 LQKENI. The germline V and J ends were trimmed by 5 bases and 0 bases, with 17 bases remaining between them. The CDR3 is made up of 16 amino acids. DNA of the CDR3: TGTGCCAGCTCAATTTCCGGGACCGCAATCTCCTACGAGCAGTACTTC. Translation gives CASSISGTAISYEQYF.

The chain uses TRBV6-1 and TRBJ1-4, with 9 nucleotides matching TRBD1. CDR1 is MNHNS and CDR2 is SASEGT in the germline V gene. The CDR3 totals 14 residues. After removal of 6 bases from V and 7 bases from J, the junction contained 6 bases not matched to a gene. The CDR3 nucleotides read TGTGCCAGCAGACAGGGACAGGGTGGTGAAAAACTGTTTTTT. Protein sequence: CASRQGQGGEKLFF.

In its sample, this clonotype was seen many times. CDR3 amino acids: CASSSSLAGRRGEQYF. The CDR3 nucleotides are TGTGCCAGCAGTTCCTCCCTCGCGGGACGACGGGGAGAGCAGTACTTC. The chain employs TRBV27 and TRBJ2-7; weak D call: TRBD2 (6 bases). Germline loops: CDR1 MNHEY, CDR2 SMNVEV (reference sequence). Trimming took off 4 bases at V and 7 bases at J, with 23 bases between the two ends. The CDR3 extends over 16 amino acids.

V usage is TRBV7-2 and J usage is TRBJ2-7, with 15 bases matching TRBD2. Per the germline V gene, CDR1 is SGHTA and CDR2 is FQGNSA. Trimming removed 6 bases from V and 5 bases from J; junction bases left unmatched: 2. This CDR3 comprises 14 residues. The DNA of the CDR3 is TGTGCCAGCAGTCGGACTAGCGGGAGGGACGAGCAGTACTTC. Its protein is CASSRTSGRDEQYF. Variable domain in full (rest from reference TRBV7-2 and TRBJ2-7): GAGVSQSPSNKVTEKGKDVELRCDPISGHTALYWYRQSLGQGLEFLIYFQGNSAPDKSGLPSDRFSAERTGGSVSTLTIQRTQQEDSAVYLCASSRTSGRDEQYFGPGTRLTVT.

This clonotype was observed many times. V usage is TRBV20-1 and J usage is TRBJ1-2; D might be TRBD1 (6 bases). V shed 0 bases and J shed 8 bases, with 19 bases lying between them. Germline values: CDR1 DFQATT, CDR2 SNEGSKA (reference sequence). The CDR3 extends over 15 amino acids. CDR3 residues: CSARDPILQGGGYTF. The CDR3 DNA reads as TGCAGTGCTAGAGATCCCATCTTACAGGGTGGCGGCTACACCTTC.

There are a few counts of this clonotype. The CDR3 loop reads CASSLYQDTQYF. The CDR3 DNA reads TGTGCCAGCAGCCTTTACCAAGATACGCAGTATTTT. This chain uses TRBV7-9 with TRBJ2-3; D gene ambiguous. The CDR3 is 12 amino acids. Germline V gene lookup returns CDR1 SEHNR and CDR2 FQNEAQ (reference sequence). V was pared by 5 bases and J by 5 bases, with 8 bases between.

This chain connects TRBV7-2 to TRBJ2-1; TRBD2 matches at 8 bases. The CDR3 runs 16 residues. Germline assignment: CDR1 SGHTA and CDR2 FQGNSA. The V and J ends lost 1 base and 2 bases, in that order; junction bases with no gene match: 4. DNA for the CDR3: TGTGCCAGCAGCTTAGGGTTCGGGGGGGCCTACAATGAGCAGTTCTTC. It translates to CASSLGFGGAYNEQFF.

This clonotype came up a few times. J is TRBJ2-3 and V is TRBV12-3 or TRBV12-4; D is unresolved. The CDR3 extends over 15 amino acids. With 3 bases removed from V and 0 bases from J, the gap between germline ends came to 10 bases. The chain's CDR3 is CASSFAVTSTDTQYF. Here the CDR3 DNA reads TGTGCCAGCAGTTTCGCGGTTACTAGCACAGATACGCAGTATTTT.

This clonotype has only a few counts. This chain uses TRBV4-1 with TRBJ2-7; a possible D gene is TRBD2 (6 bases). The CDR3 covers 16 residues. V was pared by 2 bases and J by 2 bases, with 16 bases between. Germline CDR1 is MGHRA and CDR2 is YSYEKL. The CDR3 coding sequence is TGCGCCAGCAGCCAAATTGGTGCGGGGAAACCCTACGAGCAGTACTTC. Translation gives CASSQIGAGKPYEQYF.

This clonotype was counted only a few times. The V and J genes are TRBV20-1 and TRBJ2-1, with 11 bases that match TRBD2. The germline V gene encodes CDR1 DFQATT and CDR2 SNEGSKA (reference sequence). Trimming took 8 bases from V and 7 from J; bases not matched to a gene: 7. The CDR3 consists of 13 residues. CDR3 amino acids: CSHSGGAKNEQFF. The DNA of the CDR3 is TGCAGTCATAGCGGGGGGGCTAAAAATGAGCAGTTCTTC.

In this sample, this clonotype turned up a few times. V gene TRBV6-1 combines with J gene TRBJ1-6; 7 bases map to TRBD1. The CDR3 contains 16 residues. Trimming took 6 bases from V and 2 from J; bases not matched to a gene: 7. Germline CDR1 MNHNS, CDR2 SASEGT. CDR3 nucleotides: TGTGCCAGCAGCTCGGACAGGCGGGCCTATAATTCACCCCTCCACTTT. It codes for CASSSDRRAYNSPLHF.

V usage is TRBV28 and J usage is TRBJ2-7; either TRBD1 or TRBD2 may fit D (5 bases each). The CDR3 sequence is 14 residues long. The germline V gene has CDR1 MDHEN and CDR2 SYDVKM. V lost 5 bases, J lost 3 bases, and 14 bases lay in between. The CDR3 coding sequence is TGTGCCAGCAGTCCGCCCGGGGCCTACTACGAGCAGTACTTC. As protein: CASSPPGAYYEQYF.

This clonotype appeared a few times. The chain carries TRBV6-6 and TRBJ2-1; D perhaps matches TRBD1 (5 bases). Trimming removed 3 bases from V and 6 bases from J, with 9 bases in between. This CDR3 region has 13 residues. The germline V gene encodes CDR1 MNHNY and CDR2 SVGAGI (reference sequence). CDR3 sequence (DNA): TGTGCCAGCAGTTATAGTAGGGGCAATGAGCAGTTCTTC. This gives the protein CASSYSRGNEQFF.